The sequence of this T cell receptor beta chain was determined in a study of blood T cell repertoires in COVID-19 (TCRdb year 2020). Study-wide context: Samples from collaborators originated in the United States, Italy and Spain and spanned both the acute and convalescent phases of COVID-19. The samples were drawn from two sources: the first 160 participants of the ongoing ImmuneRACE study, and fewer than 1,500 subjects contributed by 6 global collaborators. The material from the prospective study consisted of cDNA or gDNA derived from T cells, B-cell-depleted T cells, or PBMCs. The repertoires were made available in a free public database intended to serve as a resource for research on the immune response to SARS-CoV-2. HLA class I and class II types, where available, came from metadata supplied by the sample provider rather than from assay-based typing. Subjects who had been exposed to COVID-19, were actively infected with it, or had recovered from it provided the deeply sampled blood TCRbeta repertoires that made up the dataset. A de-identified subject ID, COVID-19 status, age in years and sex were almost always included in the sample metadata. Overall results and qualifications from the work: Clinical and demographic metadata were provided uncurated, with the amount varying by source and participant.

TCRbeta CDR3 regions were amplified from genomic DNA by means of the immunoSEQ Assay, a bias-controlled multiplex PCR. In the authors' own workflow: Within the assay, amplification of reference gene primers was used to estimate how many nucleated cells each sample contained. Sequence reads were collapsed and filtered to measure the absolute abundance of every unique TCRbeta CDR3 rearrangement. For each sample, productive Simpson clonality was calculated by taking the square root of Simpson's diversity index across productive rearrangements. In TCRdb, the immuneACCESS table is reduced to in-frame sequences with V and J assigned. These tables do not hold every clone; where another copy was compared, an unresolved V gene accounts for under half, and the others remain unexplained. V and J calls and clone size are those listed in that table; D and trimming were worked out from the DNA. For this sample there are some 340,000 clones; 80% to 90% appear just once. Almost 3% of the sample is taken by the ten largest.

The germline V gene (reference sequence) gives CDR1 as GTSNPN and CDR2 as SVGIG. The CDR3 runs 14 residues from the cysteine to the phenylalanine. Kept here is only the CDR3 DNA, which spans 42 bases and is read in frame from base 1. Cut back by 0 bases and 4 bases, the V and J ends lie 12 bases apart. Each collaborating institution followed its own protocols to collect whole blood in K2EDTA tubes. For TCRbeta analysis, collaborators shipped samples in one of three forms: frozen whole blood, isolated PBMCs, or DNA extracted from either of those sample types. Points on this clone: Its recognized antigen is unknown. Per-nucleotide qualities are absent, and no much larger clonotype sits a single base away.

This TCR was recovered from a man aged 25-40 years with active or convalescent COVID-19. What was sequenced was peripheral blood. The sequence is built from TRBV30 and TRBJ1-2; the D gene cannot be resolved reliably. Here is the DNA: TGTGCCTGGAGTGTACCGGGAGGCTGCTATGGCTACACCTTC. Translation gives CAWSVPGGCYGYTF.